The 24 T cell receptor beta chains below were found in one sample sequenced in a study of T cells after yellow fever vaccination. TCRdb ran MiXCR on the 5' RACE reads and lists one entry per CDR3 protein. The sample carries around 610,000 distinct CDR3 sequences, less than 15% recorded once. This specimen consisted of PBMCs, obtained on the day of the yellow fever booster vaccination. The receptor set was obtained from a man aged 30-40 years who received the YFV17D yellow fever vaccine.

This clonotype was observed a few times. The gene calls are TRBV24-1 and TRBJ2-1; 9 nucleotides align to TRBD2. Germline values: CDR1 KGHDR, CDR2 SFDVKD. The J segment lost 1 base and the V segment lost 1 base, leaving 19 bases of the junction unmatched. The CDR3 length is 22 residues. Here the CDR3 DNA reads TGTGCCACCAGTGATTTCTCTGGCCGCCGGGCCCATAGCGGGAGTTCCTACAATGAGCAGTTCTTC. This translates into CATSDFSGRRAHSGSSYNEQFF.

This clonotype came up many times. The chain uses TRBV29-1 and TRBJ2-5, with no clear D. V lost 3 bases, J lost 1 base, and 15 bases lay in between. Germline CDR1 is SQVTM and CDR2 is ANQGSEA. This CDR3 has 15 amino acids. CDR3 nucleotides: TGCAGCGTTGACGGCAGGCCCAAGCTCCAAGAGACCCAGTACTTC. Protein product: CSVDGRPKLQETQYF.

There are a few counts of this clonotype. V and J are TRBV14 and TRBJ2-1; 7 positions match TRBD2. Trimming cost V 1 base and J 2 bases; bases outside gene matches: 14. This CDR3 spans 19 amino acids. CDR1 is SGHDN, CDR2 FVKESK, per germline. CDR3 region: CASSQGRSSGITTYNEQFF. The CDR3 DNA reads TGTGCCAGCAGCCAAGGAAGATCTAGCGGAATCACTACCTACAATGAGCAGTTCTTC. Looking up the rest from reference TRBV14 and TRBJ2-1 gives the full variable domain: EAGVTQFPSHSVIEKGQTVTLRCDPISGHDNLYWYRRVMGKEIKFLLHFVKESKQDESGMPNNRFLAERTGGTYSTLKVQPAELEDSGVYFCASSQGRSSGITTYNEQFFGPGTRLTVL.

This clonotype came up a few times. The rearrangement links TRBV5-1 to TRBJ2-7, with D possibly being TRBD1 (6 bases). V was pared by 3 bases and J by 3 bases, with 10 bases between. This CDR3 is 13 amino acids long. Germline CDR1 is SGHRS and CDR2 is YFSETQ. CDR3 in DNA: TGCGCCAGCAGCTCTTCACAGGGCTACGAGCAGTACTTC. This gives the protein CASSSSQGYEQYF.

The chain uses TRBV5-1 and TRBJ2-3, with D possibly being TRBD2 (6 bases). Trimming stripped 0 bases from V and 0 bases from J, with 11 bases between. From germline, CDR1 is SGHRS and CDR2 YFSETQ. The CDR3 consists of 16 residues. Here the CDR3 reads CASSLVLAPSTDTQYF. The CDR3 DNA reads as TGCGCCAGCAGCTTGGTTCTAGCGCCGAGCACAGATACGCAGTATTTT.

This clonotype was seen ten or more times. The CDR3 here is CASSLGLDGYTF. In DNA, the CDR3 is TGTGCCAGCAGCTTAGGGTTGGATGGCTACACCTTC. V usage is TRBV7-9 and J usage is TRBJ1-2, with D unclear. There are 12 residues in the CDR3. CDR1 and CDR2 from the germline V gene are SEHNR and FQNEAQ (reference sequence). Trimming stripped 1 base from V and 6 bases from J, with 6 bases between.

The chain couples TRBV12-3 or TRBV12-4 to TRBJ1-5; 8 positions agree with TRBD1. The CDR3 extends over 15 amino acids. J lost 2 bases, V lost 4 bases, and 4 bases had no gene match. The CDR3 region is CASSSQGVGNQPQHF. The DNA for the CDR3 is TGTGCCAGCAGTTCACAGGGGGTTGGCAATCAGCCCCAGCATTTT.

The CDR3 spells CASSLERGIGELFF. In DNA, the CDR3 is TGTGCCAGCAGTTTAGAGAGGGGGATCGGGGAGCTGTTTTTT. V gene TRBV12-3 or TRBV12-4 combines with J gene TRBJ2-2; D possibly corresponds to TRBD1 (6 bases). The V end lost 1 base, the J end lost 7 bases, and 10 bases lay between the germline ends. The CDR3 length is 14 residues.

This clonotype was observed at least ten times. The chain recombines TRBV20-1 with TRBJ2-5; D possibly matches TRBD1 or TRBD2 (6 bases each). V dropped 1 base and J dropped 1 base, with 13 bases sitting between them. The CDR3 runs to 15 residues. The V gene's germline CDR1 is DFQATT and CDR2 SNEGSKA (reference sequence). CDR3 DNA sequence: TGCAGTGCTAGAGTTCCTGGAGGGGGCCAAGAGACCCAGTACTTC. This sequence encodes CSARVPGGGQETQYF.

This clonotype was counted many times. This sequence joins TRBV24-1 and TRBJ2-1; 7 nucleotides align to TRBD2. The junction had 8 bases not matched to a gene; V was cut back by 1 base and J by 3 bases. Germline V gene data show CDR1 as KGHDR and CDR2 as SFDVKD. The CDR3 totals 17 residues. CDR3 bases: TGTGCCACCAGTGATTTATCCCCGGGGAGGGGCTACAATGAGCAGTTCTTC. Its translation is CATSDLSPGRGYNEQFF.

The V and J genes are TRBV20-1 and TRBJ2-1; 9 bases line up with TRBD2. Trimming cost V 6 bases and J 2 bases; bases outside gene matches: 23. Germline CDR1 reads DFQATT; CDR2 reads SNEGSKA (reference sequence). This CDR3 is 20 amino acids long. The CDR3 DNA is TGCAGTGCCAGAATCGGTAGGGCTAGCGGGAACTCTCGGGCCTACAATGAGCAGTTCTTC. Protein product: CSARIGRASGNSRAYNEQFF.

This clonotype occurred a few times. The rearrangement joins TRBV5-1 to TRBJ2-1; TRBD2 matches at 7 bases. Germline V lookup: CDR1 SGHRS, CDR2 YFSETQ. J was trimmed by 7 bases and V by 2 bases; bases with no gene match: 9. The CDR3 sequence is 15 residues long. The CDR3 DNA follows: TGCGCCAGCAGCTTAGGGGACTACCTATTAAATGAGCAGTTCTTC. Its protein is CASSLGDYLLNEQFF.

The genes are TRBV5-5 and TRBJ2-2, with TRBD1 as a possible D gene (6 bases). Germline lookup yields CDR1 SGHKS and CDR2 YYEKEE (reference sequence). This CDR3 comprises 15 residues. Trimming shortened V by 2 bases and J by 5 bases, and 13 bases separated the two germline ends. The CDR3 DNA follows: TGTGCCAGCAGCTTTTGGGGGCCTAGAACCGGGGAGCTGTTTTTT. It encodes CASSFWGPRTGELFF.

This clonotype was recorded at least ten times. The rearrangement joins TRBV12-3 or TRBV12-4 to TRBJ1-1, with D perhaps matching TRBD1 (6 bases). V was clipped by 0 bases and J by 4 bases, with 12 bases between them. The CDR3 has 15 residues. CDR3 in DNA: TGTGCCAGCAGTTTAGCAACAGGGCTGGGCACTGAAGCTTTCTTT. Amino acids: CASSLATGLGTEAFF.

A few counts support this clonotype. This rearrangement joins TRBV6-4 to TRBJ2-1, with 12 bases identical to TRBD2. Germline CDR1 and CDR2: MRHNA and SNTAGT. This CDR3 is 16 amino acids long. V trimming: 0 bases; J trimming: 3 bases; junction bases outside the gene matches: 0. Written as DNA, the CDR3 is TGTGCCAGCAGTGACTCGACTAGCGGGAGCTACAATGAGCAGTTCTTC. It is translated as CASSDSTSGSYNEQFF.

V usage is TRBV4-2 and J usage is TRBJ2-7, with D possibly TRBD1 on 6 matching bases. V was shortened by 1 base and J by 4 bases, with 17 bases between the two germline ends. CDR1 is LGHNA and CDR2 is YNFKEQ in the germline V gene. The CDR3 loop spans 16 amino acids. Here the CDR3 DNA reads TGTGCCAGCAGCCAAGGCTTTCCGGGACAAAGATACGAGCAGTACTTC. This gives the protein CASSQGFPGQRYEQYF.

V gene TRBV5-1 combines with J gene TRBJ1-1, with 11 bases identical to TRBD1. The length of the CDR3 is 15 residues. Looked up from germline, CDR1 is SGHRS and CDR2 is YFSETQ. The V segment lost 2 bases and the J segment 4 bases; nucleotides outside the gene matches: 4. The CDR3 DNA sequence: TGCGCCAGCAGCTTATATGGACAGGGGGCCACTGAAGCTTTCTTT. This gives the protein CASSLYGQGATEAFF.

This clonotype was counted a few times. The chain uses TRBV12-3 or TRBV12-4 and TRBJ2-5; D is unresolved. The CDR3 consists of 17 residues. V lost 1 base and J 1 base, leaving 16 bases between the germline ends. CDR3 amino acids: CASSLGPRDRSQETQYF. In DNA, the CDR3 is TGTGCCAGCAGTTTAGGCCCCCGAGACCGCTCCCAAGAGACCCAGTACTTC.

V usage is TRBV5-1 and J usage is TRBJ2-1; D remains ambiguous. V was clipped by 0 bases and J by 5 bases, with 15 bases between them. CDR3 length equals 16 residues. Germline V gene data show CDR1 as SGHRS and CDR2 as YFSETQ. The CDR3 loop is CASSLGLQSSDNEQFF. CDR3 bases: TGCGCCAGCAGCTTGGGACTCCAGAGCTCGGACAATGAGCAGTTCTTC.

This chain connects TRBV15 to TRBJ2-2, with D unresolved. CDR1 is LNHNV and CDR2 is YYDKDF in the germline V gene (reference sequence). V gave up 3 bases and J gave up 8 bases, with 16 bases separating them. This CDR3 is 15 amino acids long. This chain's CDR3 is CATSRDRPVGGELFF. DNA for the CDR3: TGTGCCACCAGCAGGGACCGACCTGTGGGGGGGGAGCTGTTTTTT.

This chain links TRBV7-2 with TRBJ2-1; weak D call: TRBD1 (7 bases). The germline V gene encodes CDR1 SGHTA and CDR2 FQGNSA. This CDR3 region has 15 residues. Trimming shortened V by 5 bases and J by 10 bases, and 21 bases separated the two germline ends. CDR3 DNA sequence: TGTGCCAGCAGCCAAGGGACTCCACCAGGGGGAGAGCAGTTCTTC. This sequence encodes CASSQGTPPGGEQFF.

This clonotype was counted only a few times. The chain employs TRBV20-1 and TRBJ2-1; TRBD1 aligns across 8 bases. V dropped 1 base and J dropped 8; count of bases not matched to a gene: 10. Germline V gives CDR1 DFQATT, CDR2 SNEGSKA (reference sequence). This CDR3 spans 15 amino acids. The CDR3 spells CSARVRGRGHHEQFF. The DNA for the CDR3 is TGCAGTGCTAGAGTCCGGGGCAGGGGGCATCATGAGCAGTTCTTC.

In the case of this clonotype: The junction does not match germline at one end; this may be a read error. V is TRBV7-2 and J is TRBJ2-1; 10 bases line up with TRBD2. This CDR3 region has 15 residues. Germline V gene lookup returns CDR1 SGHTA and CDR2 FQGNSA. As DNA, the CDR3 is TGTGCCAGCAGCTTAAGCCTAGCGGGAGACGCTGAGCCGTTCTTC. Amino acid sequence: CASSLSLAGDAEPFF.

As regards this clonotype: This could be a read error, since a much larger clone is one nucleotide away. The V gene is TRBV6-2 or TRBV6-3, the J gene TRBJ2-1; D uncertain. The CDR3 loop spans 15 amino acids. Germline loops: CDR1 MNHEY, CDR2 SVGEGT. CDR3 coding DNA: TGTGCCAGCCGTTACTCGACGGCTGGGTGGGATGAGCAGTTCTTC. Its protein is CASRYSTAGWDEQFF.